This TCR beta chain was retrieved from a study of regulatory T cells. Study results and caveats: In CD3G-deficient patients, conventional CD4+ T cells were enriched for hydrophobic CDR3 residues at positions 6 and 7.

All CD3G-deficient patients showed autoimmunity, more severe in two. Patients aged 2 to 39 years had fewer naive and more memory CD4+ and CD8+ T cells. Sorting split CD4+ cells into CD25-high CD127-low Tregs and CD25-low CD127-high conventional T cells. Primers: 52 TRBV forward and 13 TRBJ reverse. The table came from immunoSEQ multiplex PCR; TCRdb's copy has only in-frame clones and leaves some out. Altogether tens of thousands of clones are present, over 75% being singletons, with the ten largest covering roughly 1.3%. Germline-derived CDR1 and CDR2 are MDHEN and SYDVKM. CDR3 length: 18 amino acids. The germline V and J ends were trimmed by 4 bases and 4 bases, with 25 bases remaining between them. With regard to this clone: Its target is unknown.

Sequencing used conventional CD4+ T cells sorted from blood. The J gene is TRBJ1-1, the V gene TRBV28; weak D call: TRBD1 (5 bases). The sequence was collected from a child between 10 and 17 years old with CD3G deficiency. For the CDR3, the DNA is TGTGCCAGCAGTTCCCGGGGGGGGACCCTTCACGGAGGCACTGAAGCTTTCTTT. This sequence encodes CASSSRGGTLHGGTEAFF.